One and the same sample provided the 17 T cell receptor beta chains below, sequenced in a study of regulatory T cells in long-lasting Graves disease. Time point meaning: persistent/refractory GD, antithyroid drugs over 5 years with positive TRAb. From RNA extracted from PBMCs, the TCR library was made. Both iRepertoire HTBI primers and Arm-PCR of CDR3 regions were used to build the TCR beta libraries. TCRdb re-called the multiplex PCR reads with MiXCR, one entry per CDR3 protein. In the table there are some 430,000 distinct CDR3 sequences, 20% to 25% of which are singletons. Sequences were derived from peripheral blood mononuclear cells (PBMCs), sampled when the disease was refractory, from a patient treated with antithyroid drugs. The receptors here all came from a female donor with Graves disease.

This clonotype has at least ten counts. This may arise from a read error, as a much more abundant clone is one base away. The chain carries TRBV7-2 and TRBJ1-1; D not certain. Germline V gene lookup returns CDR1 SGHTA and CDR2 FQGNSA. The CDR3 sequence is 14 residues long. Trimming stripped 1 base from V and 1 base from J, with 7 bases between. The CDR3 DNA sequence: TGTGCCAGCAGCTTAGGAAAGGGGAACACTGAAGCTTTCTTT. Encoded protein: CASSLGKGNTEAFF.

This clonotype has only a few counts. The chain uses TRBV7-9 and TRBJ1-1; possibly TRBD1 for D (5 bases). The CDR3 consists of 15 residues. Germline V gives CDR1 SEHNR, CDR2 FQNEAQ (reference sequence). V lost 6 bases and J lost 1, with 15 bases in between. CDR3 region: CASRPRGGGNTEAFF. The DNA of the CDR3 is TGTGCCAGCAGACCGCGGGGCGGCGGGAACACTGAAGCTTTCTTT.

The sample holds many counts of this clonotype. V is TRBV5-5 and J is TRBJ1-1; D is unresolved. Germline V gives CDR1 SGHKS, CDR2 YYEKEE (reference sequence). V was shortened by 6 bases and J by 5 bases, with 11 bases between the two germline ends. The CDR3 sequence is 12 residues long. CDR3 nucleotide sequence: TGTGCCAGCATCAAGTCCATAACTGAAGCTTTCTTT. Protein: CASIKSITEAFF.

This clonotype has a handful of counts. This chain uses TRBV9 with TRBJ2-7; no reliable D call. Per germline, CDR1 SGDLS and CDR2 YYNGEE. The CDR3 runs to 15 residues. V was pared by 0 bases and J by 0 bases, with 10 bases between. The CDR3 spells CASSVVASSSYEQYF. The CDR3 region has the DNA TGTGCCAGCAGCGTAGTGGCCAGCAGCTCCTACGAGCAGTACTTC.

The chain is built from TRBV7-9 and TRBJ1-2; 7 bases are a match to TRBD1. CDR3 length: 15 amino acids. Looked up from germline, CDR1 is SEHNR and CDR2 is FQNEAQ (reference sequence). J was trimmed by 7 bases and V by 3 bases; bases with no gene match: 11. The CDR3 here is CASSFGEGGGSGYTF. The CDR3, as DNA: TGTGCCAGCAGCTTTGGCGAAGGGGGCGGCTCTGGCTACACCTTC.

In its sample, this clonotype was seen a few times. The chain couples TRBV19 to TRBJ1-4; D might be TRBD1 (6 bases). This CDR3 spans 18 amino acids. The germline V gene has CDR1 LNHDA and CDR2 SQIVND (reference sequence). Trimming stripped 1 base from V and 5 bases from J, with 20 bases between. The CDR3 sequence: CASSIAQPAPGHNEKLFF. The CDR3 coding sequence is TGTGCCAGTAGTATAGCCCAGCCCGCGCCGGGACACAATGAAAAACTGTTTTTT.

This clonotype was seen only a few times. The chain is built from TRBV5-8 and TRBJ2-5; 8 bases map to TRBD1. CDR1 SGHTS and CDR2 YDEGEE come from the germline V gene. CDR3 size: 15 residues. J lost 4 bases, V lost 2 bases, and 7 bases had no gene match. CDR3 region: CASSLGDRGGETQYF. The CDR3, as DNA: TGTGCCAGCAGCTTAGGAGACAGGGGAGGAGAGACCCAGTACTTC.

This clonotype has a handful of counts. The rearrangement links TRBV28 to TRBJ2-2; D may be TRBD1 (5 bases). The CDR3 is made up of 14 amino acids. Trimming pared 6 bases from V and 7 bases from J, leaving 15 bases between. Per germline, CDR1 MDHEN and CDR2 SYDVKM. The CDR3 DNA follows: TGTGCCAGCAGATATCCAGGGATGATCGGGGAGCTGTTTTTT. Residues: CASRYPGMIGELFF.

This clonotype was recorded at least ten times. The chain employs TRBV5-1 and TRBJ2-7, with 8 nucleotides matching TRBD1. The V gene end was trimmed by 6 bases and the J gene end by 7 bases; junction bases not matched to a gene: 9. Germline V gene sequence: CDR1 SGHRS, CDR2 YFSETQ. The CDR3 runs to 13 residues. This chain's CDR3 is CASTEGQAREQYF. CDR3 nucleotides: TGCGCCAGCACCGAGGGACAGGCGCGTGAGCAGTACTTC.

This clonotype occurred once. A much larger clone is a single base away; this may be a read error. The J gene is TRBJ1-1, the V gene TRBV7-2; D is unresolved. The germline CDR1 and CDR2 sequences are SGHTA and FQGNSA. The CDR3 consists of 12 residues. CDR3 in DNA: TGTGCCTGCAGCTTAGCGCAAGCAGAAGCTTTCTTT. Its translation is CACSLAQAEAFF.

The chain is built from TRBV12-3 or TRBV12-4 and TRBJ1-5, with D maybe TRBD1 (6 bases). Trimming removed 6 bases at V and 0 bases at J, with 15 bases between. The CDR3 runs 16 residues. The CDR3 nucleotides read TGTGCCAGCAGCTCATCCGGGACACATAGCAATCAGCCCCAGCATTTT. This translates into CASSSSGTHSNQPQHF.

This clonotype has ten or more counts. CDR3 sequence reads: CASATNRVQPGSNSPLHF. As DNA, the CDR3 is TGTGCCAGCGCTACGAACAGGGTGCAGCCGGGCTCGAATTCACCCCTCCACTTT. This chain links TRBV28 with TRBJ1-6; D possibly corresponds to TRBD1 (6 bases). Germline loops: CDR1 MDHEN, CDR2 SYDVKM. The CDR3 contains 18 residues. V lost 8 bases and J 7 bases, leaving 27 bases between the germline ends.

The rearrangement joins TRBV5-1 to TRBJ2-6; no reliable D call. CDR1 is SGHRS, CDR2 YFSETQ, per germline. Deletions cut 4 bases from V and 0 bases from J, with 20 bases between. The CDR3 length is 19 residues. The CDR3 region has the DNA TGCGCCAGCAGCCCACGTTCAGAGACGCGATACTCTGGGGCCAACGTCCTGACTTTC. Its protein is CASSPRSETRYSGANVLTF.

This clonotype was counted ten times or more. V usage is TRBV28 and J usage is TRBJ1-2; D remains unclear. The CDR3 contains 12 residues. Germline V CDR1 and CDR2: MDHEN, SYDVKM. V was shortened by 6 bases and J by 3 bases, with 8 bases between the two germline ends. CDR3 nucleotides: TGTGCCAGCAGCCTCACATACTATGGCTACACCTTC. Residues: CASSLTYYGYTF.

This clonotype was counted only a few times. The rearrangement joins TRBV5-1 to TRBJ1-1; D may be TRBD1 (5 bases). CDR1 is SGHRS and CDR2 is YFSETQ in the germline V gene. The CDR3 loop spans 11 amino acids. V shed 4 bases and J shed 11 bases, with 12 bases lying between them. The CDR3 sequence is CASSNDWGAFF. The CDR3 DNA reads as TGCGCCAGCAGCAACGACTGGGGGGCTTTCTTT.

There are many counts of this clonotype. V gene TRBV9 combines with J gene TRBJ1-2, with D tentatively TRBD1 (5 bases). CDR1 and CDR2 from the germline V gene are SGDLS and YYNGEE. The CDR3 is 14 residues long. The ends were cut back, 4 bases at V and 2 bases at J, with 12 bases in the middle. The CDR3 reads CASSPGVGNYGYTF. As DNA, the CDR3 is TGTGCCAGCAGCCCGGGGGTGGGGAACTATGGCTACACCTTC.

This clonotype was recorded at least ten times. The chain carries TRBV2 and TRBJ1-4; 9 bases match TRBD1. The germline V gene encodes CDR1 SNHLY and CDR2 FYNNEI. The CDR3 is made up of 18 amino acids. V shed 2 bases and J 1 base; nucleotides not matched to a gene: 8. DNA of the CDR3: TGTGCCAGCAGTGAAAGGGGGGACAGGGATATAACTAATGAAAAACTGTTTTTT. It specifies CASSERGDRDITNEKLFF. Drawing the rest from reference TRBV2 and TRBJ1-4, the complete variable domain is EPEVTQTPSHQVTQMGQEVILRCVPISNHLYFYWYRQILGQKVEFLVSFYNNEISEKSEIFDDQFSVERPDGSNFTLKIRSTKLEDSAMYFCASSERGDRDITNEKLFFGSGTQLSVL.